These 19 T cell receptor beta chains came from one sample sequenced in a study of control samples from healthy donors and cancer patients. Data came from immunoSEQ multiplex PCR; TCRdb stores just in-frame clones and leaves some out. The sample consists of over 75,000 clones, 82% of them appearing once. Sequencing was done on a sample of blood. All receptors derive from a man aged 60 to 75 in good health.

CDR3 loop: CASSLGTTSRATNEKLFF. The DNA of the CDR3 is TGTGCCAGCAGTTTAGGGACAACAAGTCGTGCAACTAATGAAAAACTGTTTTTT. The rearrangement links TRBV28 to TRBJ1-4, with a possible D match to TRBD1 (6 bases). This CDR3 spans 18 amino acids. Germline CDR1 MDHEN, CDR2 SYDVKM. V lost 2 bases to trimming and J lost 0 bases, with 16 bases between them. Looking up the rest from reference TRBV28 and TRBJ1-4 gives the full variable domain: DVKVTQSSRYLVKRTGEKVFLECVQDMDHENMFWYRQDPGLGLRLIYFSYDVKMKEKGDIPEGYSVSREKKERFSLILESASTNQTSMYLCASSLGTTSRATNEKLFFGSGTQLSVL.

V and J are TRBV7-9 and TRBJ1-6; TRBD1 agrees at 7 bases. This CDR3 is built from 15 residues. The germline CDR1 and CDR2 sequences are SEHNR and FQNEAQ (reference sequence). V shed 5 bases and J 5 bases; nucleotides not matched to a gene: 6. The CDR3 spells CASSPGTVNNSPLHF. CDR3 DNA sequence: TGTGCCAGCAGCCCCGGGACAGTGAATAATTCACCCCTCCACTTT.

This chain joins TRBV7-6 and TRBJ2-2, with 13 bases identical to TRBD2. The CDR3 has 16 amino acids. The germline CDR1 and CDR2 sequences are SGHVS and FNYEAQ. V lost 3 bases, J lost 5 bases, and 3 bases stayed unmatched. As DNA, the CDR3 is TGTGCCAGCAGCTTCCGACTAGCGGGGGGAACCGGGGAGCTGTTTTTT. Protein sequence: CASSFRLAGGTGELFF.

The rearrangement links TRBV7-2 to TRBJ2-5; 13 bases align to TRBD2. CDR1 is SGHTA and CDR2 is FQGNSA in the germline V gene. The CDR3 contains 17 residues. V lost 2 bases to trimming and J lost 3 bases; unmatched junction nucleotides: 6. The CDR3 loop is CASSLILLAGGKETQYF. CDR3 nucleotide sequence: TGTGCCAGCAGCTTAATTTTACTAGCGGGAGGGAAAGAGACCCAGTACTTC.

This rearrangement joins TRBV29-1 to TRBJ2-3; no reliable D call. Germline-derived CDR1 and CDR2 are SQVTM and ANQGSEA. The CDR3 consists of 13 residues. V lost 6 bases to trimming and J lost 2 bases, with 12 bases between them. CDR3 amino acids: CSVSRALTDTQYF. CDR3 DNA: TGCAGCGTGTCTAGGGCCCTCACAGATACGCAGTATTTT.

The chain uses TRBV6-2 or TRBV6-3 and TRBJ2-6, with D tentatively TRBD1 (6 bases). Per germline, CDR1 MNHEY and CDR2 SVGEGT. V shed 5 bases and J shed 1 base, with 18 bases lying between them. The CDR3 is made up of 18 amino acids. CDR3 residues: CASSNLQGTISGANVLTF. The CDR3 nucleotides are TGTGCCAGCAGTAACCTACAGGGAACTATTTCTGGGGCCAACGTCCTGACTTTC.

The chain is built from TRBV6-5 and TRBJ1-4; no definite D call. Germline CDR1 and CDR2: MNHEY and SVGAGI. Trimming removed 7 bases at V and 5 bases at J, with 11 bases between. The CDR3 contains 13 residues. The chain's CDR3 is CASTPQSNEKLFF. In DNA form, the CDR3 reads TGTGCCAGCACTCCCCAGTCAAATGAAAAACTGTTTTTT.

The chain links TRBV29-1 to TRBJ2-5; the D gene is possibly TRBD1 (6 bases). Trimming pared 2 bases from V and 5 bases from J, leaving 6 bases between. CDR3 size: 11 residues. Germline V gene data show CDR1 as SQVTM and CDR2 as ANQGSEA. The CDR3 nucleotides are TGCAGCGTTGAAACAGGGGAGACCCAGTACTTC. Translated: CSVETGETQYF.

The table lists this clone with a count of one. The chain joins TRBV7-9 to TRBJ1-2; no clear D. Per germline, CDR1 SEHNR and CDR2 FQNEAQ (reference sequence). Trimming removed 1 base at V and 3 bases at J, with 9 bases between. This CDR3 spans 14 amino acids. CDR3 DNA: TGTGCCAGCAGCTTAGATGGGGTCTACTATGGCTACACCTTC. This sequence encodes CASSLDGVYYGYTF.

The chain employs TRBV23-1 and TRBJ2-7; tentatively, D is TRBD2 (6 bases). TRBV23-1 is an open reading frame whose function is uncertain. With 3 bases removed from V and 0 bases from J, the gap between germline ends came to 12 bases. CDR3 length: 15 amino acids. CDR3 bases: TGCGCCAGCAGTCAGGACGGAGGGGCCTCCTACGAGCAGTACTTC. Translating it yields CASSQDGGASYEQYF.

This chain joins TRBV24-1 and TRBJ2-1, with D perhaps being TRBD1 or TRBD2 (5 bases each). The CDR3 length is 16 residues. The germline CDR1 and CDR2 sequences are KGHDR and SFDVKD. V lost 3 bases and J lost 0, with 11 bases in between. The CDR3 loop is CATSDRGASSYNEQFF. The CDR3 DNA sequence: TGTGCCACCAGTGATAGAGGGGCCAGCTCCTACAATGAGCAGTTCTTC.

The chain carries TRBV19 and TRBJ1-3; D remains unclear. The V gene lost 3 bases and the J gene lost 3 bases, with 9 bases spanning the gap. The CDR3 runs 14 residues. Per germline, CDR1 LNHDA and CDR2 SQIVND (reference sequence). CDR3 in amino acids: CASSIGQVGNTIYF. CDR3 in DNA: TGTGCCAGTAGTATCGGGCAGGTTGGAAACACCATATATTTT.

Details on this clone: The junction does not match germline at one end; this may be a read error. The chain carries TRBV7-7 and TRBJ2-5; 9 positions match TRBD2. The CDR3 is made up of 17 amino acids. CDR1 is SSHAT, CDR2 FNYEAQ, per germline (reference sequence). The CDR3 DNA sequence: TGTGCTAGCAGCTTGCTGGCGGGAGGGCCAGAGCAAGAGACCCAGTACTTC. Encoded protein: CASSLLAGGPEQETQYF.

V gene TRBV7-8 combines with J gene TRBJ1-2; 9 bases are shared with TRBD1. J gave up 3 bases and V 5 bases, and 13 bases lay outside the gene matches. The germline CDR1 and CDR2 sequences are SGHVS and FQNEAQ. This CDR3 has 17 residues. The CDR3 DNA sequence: TGTGCCAGCAGCCCTTTCCCCCCCACAGGGGGCTACTATGGCTACACCTTC. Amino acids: CASSPFPPTGGYYGYTF.

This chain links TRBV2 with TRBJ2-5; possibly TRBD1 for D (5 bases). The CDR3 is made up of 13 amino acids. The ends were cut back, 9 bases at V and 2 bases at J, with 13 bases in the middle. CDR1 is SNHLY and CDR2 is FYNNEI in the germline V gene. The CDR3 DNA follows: TGTGCCAGTTTCGACAGAGGACAAGAGACCCAGTACTTC. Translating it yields CASFDRGQETQYF.

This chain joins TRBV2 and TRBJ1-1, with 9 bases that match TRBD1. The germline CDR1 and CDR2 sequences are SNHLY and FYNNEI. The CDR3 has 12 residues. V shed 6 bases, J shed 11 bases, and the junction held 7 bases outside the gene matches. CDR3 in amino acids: CASSGQGRGAFF. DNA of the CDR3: TGTGCCAGCAGCGGACAGGGGCGAGGGGCTTTCTTT.

CDR3 loop: CASSVGAGKTGELFF. DNA for the CDR3: TGTGCCAGCAGCGTGGGGGCAGGGAAGACCGGGGAGCTGTTTTTT. The V call is TRBV9, the J call TRBJ2-2, with D tentatively TRBD1 (6 bases). Trimming removed 2 bases at V and 5 bases at J, with 13 bases between. Germline CDR1 and CDR2: SGDLS and YYNGEE. There are 15 residues in the CDR3.

CDR3 coding DNA: TGTGCCAGTGCGGACCCGACGGGAGCCTCACCCCTCCACTTT. As protein: CASADPTGASPLHF. The rearrangement links TRBV19 to TRBJ1-6; D not certain. Germline CDR1 and CDR2: LNHDA and SQIVND (reference sequence). V was pared by 8 bases and J by 10 bases, with 18 bases between. This CDR3 is 14 amino acids long.

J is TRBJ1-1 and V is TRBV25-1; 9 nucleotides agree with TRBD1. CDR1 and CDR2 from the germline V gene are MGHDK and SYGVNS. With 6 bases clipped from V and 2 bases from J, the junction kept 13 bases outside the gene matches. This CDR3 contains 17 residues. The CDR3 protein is CASSPRPGTGTNTEAFF. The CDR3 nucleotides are TGTGCCAGCAGCCCTCGCCCTGGGACAGGGACCAACACTGAAGCTTTCTTT.